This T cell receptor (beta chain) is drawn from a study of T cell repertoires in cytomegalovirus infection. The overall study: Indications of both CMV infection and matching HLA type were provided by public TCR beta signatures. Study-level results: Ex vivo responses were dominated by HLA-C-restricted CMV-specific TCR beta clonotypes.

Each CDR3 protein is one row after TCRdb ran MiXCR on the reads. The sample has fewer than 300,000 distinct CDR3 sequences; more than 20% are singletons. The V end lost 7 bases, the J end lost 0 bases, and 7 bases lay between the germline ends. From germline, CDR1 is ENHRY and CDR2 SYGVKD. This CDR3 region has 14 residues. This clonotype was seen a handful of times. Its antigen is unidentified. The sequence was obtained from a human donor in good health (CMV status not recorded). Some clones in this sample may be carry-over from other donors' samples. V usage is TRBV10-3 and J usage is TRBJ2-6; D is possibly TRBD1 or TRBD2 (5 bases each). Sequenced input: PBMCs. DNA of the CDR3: TGTGCCATCACAGGGAGCTCTGGGGCCAACGTCCTGACTTTC. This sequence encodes CAITGSSGANVLTF.